These 2 T cell receptor beta chains were all obtained from the same sample, sequenced in a study of beta chain features in type 1 diabetes. The sequenced template was cDNA made from the entire isolated RNA. Sequenced by immunoSEQ multiplex PCR; TCRdb stores in-frame clones only, minus some. The data contain 200,000 to 300,000 clones, around 65% of them singletons. The sequenced sample was naive CD4+ T cells from blood. The receptors were gathered from a man aged 30-40 years in good health.

Here the CDR3 reads CASSSSRYEQYF. Here the CDR3 DNA reads TGTGCCAGCAGCTCGTCGCGCTACGAGCAGTACTTC. The V gene is TRBV5-4, the J gene TRBJ2-7; unclear D gene. Between the trimmed V and J ends, which lost 3 bases and 3 bases, there was a span of 7 bases. Germline CDR1 is SGHNT and CDR2 is YYREEE (reference sequence). This CDR3 has 12 residues. Variable domain in full (rest from reference TRBV5-4 and TRBJ2-7): ETGVTQSPTHLIKTRGQQVTLRCSSQSGHNTVSWYQQALGQGPQFIFQYYREEENGRGNFPPRFSGLQFPNYSSELNVNALELDDSALYLCASSSSRYEQYFGPGTRLTVT.

V gene TRBV25-1 combines with J gene TRBJ2-1; D ambiguous. Germline CDR1 reads MGHDK; CDR2 reads SYGVNS. This CDR3 has 14 amino acids. Deletions cut 4 bases from V and 0 bases from J, with 7 bases between. Written as DNA, the CDR3 is TGTGCCAGCAGTGCTGGTGGCTCCTACAATGAGCAGTTCTTC. As protein: CASSAGGSYNEQFF.